These 18 T cell receptor beta chains were all obtained from the same sample, sequenced in a study of T cells in Graves' hyperthyroidism and ophthalmopathy. Amplified TCR beta CDR3 regions derived from RNA transcripts. The HTBI primer set drove a first-round RT-PCR of the TCR CDR3. TCRdb ran MiXCR on the multiplex PCR reads and lists one entry per CDR3 protein. Of roughly 400,000 distinct CDR3 sequences in the sample, about 14% were seen once. Sequencing was performed on blood. Every receptor here comes from a man in his fifties or sixties with Graves' ophthalmopathy.

V usage is TRBV10-3 and J usage is TRBJ1-4, with TRBD1 matching 8 bases. Germline CDR1 reads ENHRY; CDR2 reads SYGVKD. This CDR3 is built from 16 residues. The V segment lost 1 base and the J segment 8 bases; nucleotides outside the gene matches: 9. The CDR3 loop is CAISEFAGTGGEKLFF. The CDR3 coding sequence is TGTGCCATCAGTGAGTTTGCTGGGACAGGAGGAGAAAAACTGTTTTTT.

This clonotype turned up a few times. J is TRBJ2-1 and V is TRBV10-3; 8 nucleotides line up with TRBD2. V dropped 8 bases and J dropped 4; count of bases not matched to a gene: 7. The CDR3 is 14 residues long. Germline-derived CDR1 and CDR2 are ENHRY and SYGVKD. CDR3 protein: CAIRKRESYNEQFF. In DNA form, the CDR3 reads TGTGCCATCCGAAAGCGGGAGAGTTACAATGAGCAGTTCTTC.

In its sample, this clonotype was seen many times. The genes are TRBV12-3 or TRBV12-4 and TRBJ2-7; 11 bases are a match to TRBD2. The CDR3 is made up of 14 amino acids. J was trimmed by 3 bases and V by 6 bases; bases with no gene match: 4. The CDR3 region has the DNA TGTGCCAGCAGCGGGACTAGCGGAAACTACGAGCAGTACTTC. Amino acid sequence: CASSGTSGNYEQYF.

This clonotype was counted a few times. V is TRBV6-1 and J is TRBJ2-2, with D perhaps matching TRBD1 (5 bases). Germline V gene lookup returns CDR1 MNHNS and CDR2 SASEGT. Trimming cost V 7 bases and J 2 bases, with 11 bases left between them. This CDR3 region has 14 residues. The CDR3 region is CASNRDRNTGELFF. CDR3 DNA: TGTGCCAGCAACCGAGACAGAAACACCGGGGAGCTGTTTTTT.

This clonotype was observed a few times. This chain joins TRBV6-1 and TRBJ2-5; 10 nucleotides align to TRBD2. Germline-derived CDR1 and CDR2 are MNHNS and SASEGT. After removal of 5 bases from V and 2 bases from J, the junction contained 5 bases not matched to a gene. This CDR3 region has 15 residues. The CDR3 sequence: CASSPTSGRQETQYF. The CDR3 nucleotides read TGTGCCAGCAGTCCGACTAGCGGGCGACAAGAGACCCAGTACTTC.

In its sample, this clonotype was seen a few times. At one boundary the junction diverges from the germline segment, which might be a read error. This chain uses TRBV3-1 with TRBJ2-7, with D tentatively TRBD1 or TRBD2 (5 bases each). The CDR3 has 14 residues. CDR1 and CDR2 from the germline V gene are LGHDT and YNNKEL (reference sequence). The CDR3 loop is CASSQRGASYEQHF. Written as DNA, the CDR3 is TGTGCCAGCAGCCAGAGGGGCGCCTCCTACGAGCAGCACTTC.

This chain connects TRBV5-5 to TRBJ2-4; 11 bases are a match to TRBD2. Germline CDR1 SGHKS, CDR2 YYEKEE (reference sequence). This CDR3 contains 17 residues. J gave up 6 bases and V 0 bases, and 8 bases lay outside the gene matches. The DNA of the CDR3 is TGTGCCAGCAGCTTGGAGACTAGCGGGATCTCTGGAAACATTCAGTACTTC. It yields the protein CASSLETSGISGNIQYF.

This clonotype was recorded a few times. The chain couples TRBV2 to TRBJ2-6; 8 bases agree with TRBD2. The V segment lost 7 bases and the J segment 4 bases; nucleotides outside the gene matches: 3. Germline loops: CDR1 SNHLY, CDR2 FYNNEI. There are 14 residues in the CDR3. CDR3 DNA: TGTGCCAGCACGGGGGGGACAGGGGCCAACGTCCTGACTTTC. It encodes CASTGGTGANVLTF. The full variable domain, rest sourced from reference TRBV2 and TRBJ2-6, is EPEVTQTPSHQVTQMGQEVILRCVPISNHLYFYWYRQILGQKVEFLVSFYNNEISEKSEIFDDQFSVERPDGSNFTLKIRSTKLEDSAMYFCASTGGTGANVLTFGAGSRLTVL.

This clonotype was seen more than once but under ten times. The gene calls are TRBV4-1 and TRBJ2-1, with D unresolved. Germline CDR1 is MGHRA and CDR2 is YSYEKL. This CDR3 contains 13 residues. Trimming removed 0 bases from V and 9 bases from J, with 9 bases in between. The CDR3 coding sequence is TGCGCCAGCAGCCAAGAGAGAGTAGCTGAGCAGTTCTTC. Protein: CASSQERVAEQFF.

This clonotype was seen at least ten times. The chain joins TRBV7-2 to TRBJ1-2, with D perhaps matching TRBD1 (5 bases). V lost 4 bases to trimming and J lost 0 bases, with 12 bases between them. Germline loops: CDR1 SGHTA, CDR2 FQGNSA. This CDR3 has 15 residues. The CDR3 here is CASSWRTIANYGYTF. Written as DNA, the CDR3 is TGTGCCAGCAGCTGGCGGACAATCGCTAACTATGGCTACACCTTC.

A word on this clonotype: One junction end disagrees with the germline gene, perhaps due to a read error. This chain links TRBV7-8 with TRBJ2-4; maybe TRBD2 (6 bases). Germline CDR1 is SGHVS and CDR2 is FQNEAQ. There are 15 residues in the CDR3. Written as DNA, the CDR3 is TGTGCCAGCATCTTAGGAGGGATTAACAAAAACATTCAGTACTTC. It codes for CASILGGINKNIQYF.

This clonotype was counted between two and nine times. V usage is TRBV9 and J usage is TRBJ2-1; D may be TRBD1 or TRBD2 (5 bases each). CDR1 and CDR2 (germline): SGDLS, YYNGEE. The CDR3 covers 12 residues. V was shortened by 3 bases and J by 10 bases, with 11 bases between the two germline ends. CDR3 bases: TGTGCCAGCAGCGGGGGGTACGGAGAGCAGTTCTTC. Encoded protein: CASSGGYGEQFF.

This clonotype was recorded at least ten times. V usage is TRBV9 and J usage is TRBJ2-1; D not resolved. The CDR3 is made up of 15 amino acids. CDR1 and CDR2 (germline): SGDLS, YYNGEE. Trimming pared 0 bases from V and 3 bases from J, leaving 10 bases between. The CDR3 protein is CASSVDVSLYNEQFF. The CDR3 nucleotides read TGTGCCAGCAGCGTAGATGTCAGCCTCTACAATGAGCAGTTCTTC. Looking up the rest from reference TRBV9 and TRBJ2-1 gives the full variable domain: DSGVTQTPKHLITATGQRVTLRCSPRSGDLSVYWYQQSLDQGLQFLIQYYNGEERAKGNILERFSAQQFPDLHSELNLSSLELGDSALYFCASSVDVSLYNEQFFGPGTRLTVL.

V usage is TRBV7-9 and J usage is TRBJ2-1; D is unclear. This CDR3 region has 13 residues. The V gene's germline CDR1 is SEHNR and CDR2 FQNEAQ (reference sequence). Trimming shortened V by 6 bases and J by 8 bases, and 14 bases separated the two germline ends. DNA of the CDR3: TGTGCCAGCAGTTCTTTCCAAGGAGATGAGCAGTTCTTC. This gives the protein CASSSFQGDEQFF.

In its sample, this clonotype was seen many times. This chain joins TRBV11-2 and TRBJ2-7; D may be TRBD2 (5 bases). This CDR3 has 15 residues. V dropped 5 bases and J dropped 2 bases, with 16 bases sitting between them. The germline V gene has CDR1 SGHAT and CDR2 FQNNGV. The chain's CDR3 is CASSPNPAGTYEQYF. CDR3 coding DNA: TGTGCCAGCAGCCCCAATCCGGCCGGGACCTACGAGCAGTACTTC.

The CDR3 region is CASSNRGLAFF. In DNA form, the CDR3 reads TGTGCCAGCAGTAACAGGGGGCTGGCTTTCTTT. The V gene is TRBV6-5, the J gene TRBJ1-1, with TRBD1 identical over 9 bases. This CDR3 is built from 11 residues. Germline V gene lookup returns CDR1 MNHEY and CDR2 SVGAGI. V dropped 5 bases and J dropped 11; count of bases not matched to a gene: 3.

This clonotype has at least ten counts. The V call is TRBV11-2, the J call TRBJ2-3, with TRBD2 matching over 7 bases. This CDR3 has 16 amino acids. The trim removed 0 bases at V and 4 bases at J, leaving 7 bases unmatched. From germline, CDR1 is SGHAT and CDR2 FQNNGV. The CDR3 coding sequence is TGTGCCAGCAGCTTAGATTTGACGGGAGGACCAGATACGCAGTATTTT. Protein product: CASSLDLTGGPDTQYF.

The sample holds a few counts of this clonotype. The CDR3, as DNA: TGTGCCAGCAGCGTACCGGGGGCGAGTGAGACCCAGTACTTC. Translated, it gives CASSVPGASETQYF. This chain uses TRBV9 with TRBJ2-5; D may be TRBD1 or TRBD2 (6 bases each). The germline V gene has CDR1 SGDLS and CDR2 YYNGEE. Trimming removed 1 base from V and 5 bases from J, with 12 bases in between. CDR3 size: 14 residues.